The next 9 T cell receptor beta chains were all read from a single sample in a study of CD8 T cells in Susac syndrome. Random-hexamer reverse transcription was applied to 0.5 to 1 ug RNA. A single record per CDR3 protein comes from TCRdb applying MiXCR to the immunoSEQ multiplex PCR reads. The table records under 200,000 distinct CDR3 sequences, 90% to 95% of them present only once. Material: CD4+ T cells from PBMCs. The origin of the receptors is a human donor in good health.

V gene TRBV29-1 combines with J gene TRBJ2-3; D is perhaps TRBD2 (5 bases). The CDR3 has 14 amino acids. Trimming took off 4 bases at V and 2 bases at J, with 13 bases between the two ends. Germline loops: CDR1 SQVTM, CDR2 ANQGSEA. The CDR3 DNA reads TGCAGCGTTGGACATTCGGGGAACACAGATACGCAGTATTTT. Translating gives CSVGHSGNTDTQYF.

The chain joins TRBV6-5 to TRBJ1-1; TRBD1 might be the D (5 bases). The V end lost 4 bases, the J end lost 7 bases, and 13 bases lay between the germline ends. The CDR3 totals 13 residues. The germline gives CDR1 MNHEY, CDR2 SVGAGI. The chain's CDR3 is CASSWSGTFEAFF. Written as DNA, the CDR3 is TGTGCCAGCAGTTGGTCCGGGACCTTTGAAGCTTTCTTT.

J is TRBJ1-1 and V is TRBV5-1; D is possibly TRBD1 (5 bases). The V end lost 0 bases, the J end lost 6 bases, and 9 bases lay between the germline ends. Germline loops: CDR1 SGHRS, CDR2 YFSETQ. This CDR3 contains 13 residues. This chain's CDR3 is CASSLASGSEAFF. The CDR3 region has the DNA TGCGCCAGCAGCTTGGCCTCAGGGTCTGAAGCTTTCTTT.

V is TRBV29-1 and J is TRBJ2-3; 9 bases map to TRBD2. Germline V gene sequence: CDR1 SQVTM, CDR2 ANQGSEA. With 3 bases clipped from V and 2 bases from J, the junction kept 6 bases outside the gene matches. The CDR3 has 15 amino acids. The CDR3 is CSVDSASGNTDTQYF. Here the CDR3 DNA reads TGCAGCGTTGACTCGGCTAGCGGGAACACAGATACGCAGTATTTT.

The V gene is TRBV20-1, the J gene TRBJ1-5; the match to TRBD1 covers 8 bases. CDR3 size: 16 residues. V lost 3 bases, J lost 2 bases, and 9 bases stayed unmatched. Per the germline V gene, CDR1 is DFQATT and CDR2 is SNEGSKA (reference sequence). The CDR3 DNA is TGCAGTGCTAGGTACCAGGGGGCGTTGGGCAATCAGCCCCAGCATTTT. Its protein product is CSARYQGALGNQPQHF.

The chain links TRBV11-2 to TRBJ2-5, with D possibly TRBD2 on 5 matching bases. This CDR3 contains 16 residues. The V gene lost 1 base and the J gene lost 4 bases, with 16 bases spanning the gap. Germline CDR1 reads SGHAT; CDR2 reads FQNNGV. This CDR3 reads CASSLATTNFGETQYF. The CDR3 DNA follows: TGTGCCAGCAGCTTAGCTACGACTAATTTCGGAGAGACCCAGTACTTC.

The V and J genes are TRBV19 and TRBJ1-1; D gene uncertain. The CDR3 contains 11 residues. Germline CDR1 is LNHDA and CDR2 is SQIVND (reference sequence). V gave up 5 bases and J gave up 12 bases, with 13 bases separating them. In nucleotides, the CDR3 is TGTGCCAGTAGTCCCCGTGATGTACCTTTCTTT. Translating gives CASSPRDVPFF.

In its sample, this clonotype was seen once. The chain is built from TRBV28 and TRBJ1-5; D perhaps matches TRBD1 (5 bases). Trimming pared 6 bases from V and 1 base from J, leaving 16 bases between. The CDR3 is 16 amino acids. CDR1 is MDHEN, CDR2 SYDVKM, per germline. CDR3 residues: CASSSGRAGSNQPQHF. The CDR3 DNA reads as TGTGCCAGCAGCTCCGGTCGGGCAGGGAGCAATCAGCCCCAGCATTTT.

The genes are TRBV3-1 and TRBJ1-5; D ambiguous. Looked up from germline, CDR1 is LGHDT and CDR2 is YNNKEL (reference sequence). This CDR3 has 15 residues. Trimming removed 1 base at V and 0 bases at J, with 7 bases between. DNA of the CDR3: TGTGCCAGCAGCCAAGGACTGCGTAGCAATCAGCCCCAGCATTTT. Translation gives CASSQGLRSNQPQHF.